Presented here are 21 T cell receptor beta chains from one specimen sequenced in a study of T cells in Graves' hyperthyroidism and ophthalmopathy. RNA transcripts yielded amplified TCR beta CDR3 regions. The TCR CDR3 first-round RT-PCR relied on the HTBI primer set. Each CDR3 protein is one row after TCRdb ran MiXCR on the multiplex PCR reads. Of around 350,000 distinct CDR3 sequences detected, about 15% appear once; the ten largest clones hold 15% to 20%. Sample: blood. The receptors stem from a woman aged 25 to 39 with Graves' ophthalmopathy.

This clonotype occurred many times. The chain couples TRBV11-2 to TRBJ2-7, with D possibly TRBD1 on 6 matching bases. The CDR3 loop spans 15 amino acids. V lost 5 bases, J lost 3 bases, and 17 bases lay in between. CDR1 is SGHAT and CDR2 is FQNNGV in the germline V gene. DNA for the CDR3: TGTGCCAGCAGCGTGACAGGCAATCATCACTACGAGCAGTACTTC. Amino acids: CASSVTGNHHYEQYF.

Only a few counts were recorded for this clonotype. The chain couples TRBV5-5 to TRBJ2-3, with 9 bases identical to TRBD2. Germline CDR1 reads SGHKS; CDR2 reads YYEKEE (reference sequence). The ends lost 1 base at V and 4 bases at J; junction bases unmatched: 7. This CDR3 region has 16 residues. Written as DNA, the CDR3 is TGTGCCAGCAGCTTGAGGGCTAGCGGGGTATCAGATACGCAGTATTTT. It translates to CASSLRASGVSDTQYF.

On this clonotype itself: A read error may produce the germline difference seen at one junction end. The genes are TRBV6-1 and TRBJ2-7; tentatively, D is TRBD1 (5 bases). The CDR3 length is 15 residues. Germline-derived CDR1 and CDR2 are MNHNS and SASEGT. The DNA for the CDR3 is TGTGCCAGCAGTGAATCTGGGGCCCGCTCCTCCGAGCAGTACTTC. This encodes CASSESGARSSEQYF.

This clonotype has at least ten counts. CDR3 sequence: CASSALVEQFNQPQHF. DNA for the CDR3: TGTGCCAGCAGTGCTTTGGTGGAACAGTTCAATCAGCCCCAGCATTTT. The rearrangement joins TRBV6-1 to TRBJ1-5; D gene ambiguous. The CDR3 is made up of 16 amino acids. V shed 4 bases and J shed 3 bases, with 16 bases lying between them. Germline V CDR1 and CDR2: MNHNS, SASEGT.

The table lists this clonotype with a count of one. This could be a read error, since a much larger clone is one nucleotide away. V gene TRBV4-1 combines with J gene TRBJ1-2, with D possibly being TRBD1 (6 bases). The CDR3 totals 14 residues. The V end was cut by 4 bases, the J end by 12 bases, with 21 bases between. CDR1 and CDR2 from the germline V gene are MGHRA and YSYEKL. Here the CDR3 reads CASSLPGGGRGDTF. CDR3 nucleotide sequence: TGCGCCAGCAGCCTCCCCGGAGGGGGTAGAGGCGACACCTTC.

This clonotype was seen at least ten times. V usage is TRBV12-3 or TRBV12-4 and J usage is TRBJ1-6; no firm D call. This CDR3 is 14 amino acids long. V gave up 3 bases and J gave up 7 bases, with 10 bases separating them. The CDR3 region is CASSFNGENSPLHF. The CDR3 DNA follows: TGTGCCAGCAGTTTTAACGGGGAAAATTCACCCCTCCACTTT.

This clonotype occurred many times. A much larger clone differs by one base, so this may be a read error. The rearrangement joins TRBV6-1 to TRBJ2-1, with D tentatively TRBD1 (5 bases). V was shortened by 6 bases and J by 5 bases, with 14 bases between the two germline ends. The germline gives CDR1 MNHNS, CDR2 SASEGT. The CDR3 has 14 amino acids. The CDR3 DNA reads as TGTGCCAGCAGCCACAAGGGGATACACAATGAGCAGTTCTTC. It specifies CASSHKGIHNEQFF.

This chain links TRBV7-8 with TRBJ2-1, with TRBD1 as a possible D gene (6 bases). The germline V gene encodes CDR1 SGHVS and CDR2 FQNEAQ. This CDR3 spans 13 amino acids. V was trimmed by 10 bases and J by 6 bases, leaving 16 bases between them. CDR3 amino acids: CATRSGEFNEQFF. CDR3 DNA: TGTGCCACCCGGTCAGGGGAGTTCAATGAGCAGTTCTTC.

This clonotype showed up many times. V and J are TRBV7-9 and TRBJ2-5, with a possible D match to TRBD2 (7 bases). V was clipped by 5 bases and J by 3 bases, with 13 bases between them. In germline, CDR1 is SEHNR, CDR2 FQNEAQ (reference sequence). This CDR3 contains 14 residues. The CDR3 sequence is CASSHEGGKETQYF. CDR3 bases: TGTGCCAGCAGCCATGAGGGGGGGAAAGAGACCCAGTACTTC.

Worth noting for this clonotype: This clone may be a read error of a much larger clone one base away. This rearrangement joins TRBV27 to TRBJ2-1; TRBD2 agrees at 11 bases. Germline loops: CDR1 MNHEY, CDR2 SMNVEV (reference sequence). CDR3 length: 17 residues. In DNA, the CDR3 is TGTGTCAGCAGTTTAACCCTGACTAGCGGGAAGTACAATGAGCAGTTCTTC. It translates to CVSSLTLTSGKYNEQFF.

This clonotype was seen many times. This chain joins TRBV20-1 and TRBJ2-7; D possibly corresponds to TRBD2 (5 bases). Germline CDR1 reads DFQATT; CDR2 reads SNEGSKA (reference sequence). The CDR3 spans 16 residues. Trimming stripped 6 bases from V and 1 base from J, with 22 bases between. The DNA for the CDR3 is TGCAGTGCCACCGGGGTGAGGACCCACACTTCCTACGAGCAGTACTTC. It encodes CSATGVRTHTSYEQYF.

The rearrangement links TRBV9 to TRBJ2-3; D tentatively reads TRBD1 or TRBD2 (5 bases each). The germline V and J ends were trimmed by 0 bases and 1 base, with 9 bases remaining between them. Looked up from germline, CDR1 is SGDLS and CDR2 is YYNGEE. The CDR3 contains 15 residues. The CDR3 region is CASSVEPGRTDTQYF. CDR3 bases: TGTGCCAGCAGCGTAGAACCGGGACGCACAGATACGCAGTATTTT. The entire variable domain, with the rest obtained from reference TRBV9 and TRBJ2-3, is as follows: DSGVTQTPKHLITATGQRVTLRCSPRSGDLSVYWYQQSLDQGLQFLIQYYNGEERAKGNILERFSAQQFPDLHSELNLSSLELGDSALYFCASSVEPGRTDTQYFGPGTRLTVL.

This clonotype was seen a handful of times. One end of the junction fails to match germline, which may point to a read error. The CDR3 loop is CSVASWTGYGQYF. The CDR3 DNA follows: TGCAGCGTTGCCTCATGGACAGGCTACGGGCAGTACTTC. The chain carries TRBV29-1 and TRBJ2-7; 7 nucleotides agree with TRBD1. The CDR3 extends over 13 amino acids. Germline loops: CDR1 SQVTM, CDR2 ANQGSEA.

This chain links TRBV11-2 with TRBJ2-7; possibly TRBD1 for D (6 bases). V was trimmed by 0 bases and J by 0 bases, leaving 9 bases between them. The CDR3 covers 15 residues. CDR1 SGHAT and CDR2 FQNNGV come from the germline V gene. The CDR3 DNA reads TGTGCCAGCAGCTTAGATCTAGGGGGCTCCTACGAGCAGTACTTC. The encoded protein is CASSLDLGGSYEQYF. Full variable domain (missing parts from reference TRBV11-2 and TRBJ2-7): EAGVAQSPRYKIIEKRQSVAFWCNPISGHATLYWYQQILGQGPKLLIQFQNNGVVDDSQLPKDRFSAERLKGVDSTLKIQPAKLEDSAVYLCASSLDLGGSYEQYFGPGTRLTVT.

This clonotype has ten or more counts. The chain couples TRBV10-3 to TRBJ2-7, with D possibly matching TRBD1 (5 bases). CDR3 length: 14 amino acids. V lost 4 bases and J 4 bases, leaving 14 bases between the germline ends. CDR1 is ENHRY, CDR2 SYGVKD, per germline. The CDR3 DNA reads TGTGCCATCAGTGGACAGAACTCCGGTTACGAGCAGTACTTC. Residues: CAISGQNSGYEQYF.

This clonotype was seen ten or more times. The J gene is TRBJ1-5, the V gene TRBV5-1; D ambiguous. Germline CDR1 is SGHRS and CDR2 is YFSETQ. The CDR3 runs to 10 residues. Between the trimmed V and J ends, which lost 9 bases and 9 bases, there was a span of 10 bases. CDR3 DNA sequence: TGCGCCACCCCGGGTGGGCCCCAGCATTTT. This codes for CATPGGPQHF.

This clonotype was counted once. The gene calls are TRBV28 and TRBJ2-1, with 11 bases fitting TRBD1. CDR3 size: 17 residues. The junction had 6 bases not matched to a gene; V was cut back by 5 bases and J by 0 bases. CDR1 MDHEN and CDR2 SYDVKM come from the germline V gene. This chain's CDR3 is CASSGQGAEGSYNEQFF. Written as DNA, the CDR3 is TGTGCCAGCAGTGGACAGGGGGCTGAGGGCTCCTACAATGAGCAGTTCTTC.

This clonotype was observed once. The gene calls are TRBV2 and TRBJ1-4; a possible D gene is TRBD1 (5 bases). Germline CDR1 is SNHLY and CDR2 is FYNNEI. V was cut by 1 base and J by 8 bases, with 14 bases left in between. The CDR3 is made up of 15 amino acids. CDR3 sequence (DNA): TGTGCCAGCAGTGAAGGGGGCGGCCAATTCGAAAAACTGTTTTTT. Translating gives CASSEGGGQFEKLFF.

This clonotype has ten or more counts. The J gene is TRBJ2-1, the V gene TRBV12-3 or TRBV12-4; 12 positions agree with TRBD2. This CDR3 contains 17 residues. With 3 bases clipped from V and 6 bases from J, the junction kept 9 bases outside the gene matches. Here the CDR3 reads CASSLKLAGGHGNEQFF. CDR3 DNA sequence: TGTGCCAGCAGTTTGAAACTAGCGGGGGGCCACGGCAATGAGCAGTTCTTC.

The table lists this clonotype with many counts. This chain connects TRBV20-1 to TRBJ2-7; D gene uncertain. V lost 0 bases to trimming and J lost 5 bases, with 8 bases between them. CDR1 DFQATT and CDR2 SNEGSKA come from the germline V gene (reference sequence). The CDR3 spans 12 residues. The CDR3 bases are TGCAGTGCTAGAGAGTCTCAAAACGAGCAGTACTTC. Translation gives CSARESQNEQYF.

About this clonotype itself: This may arise from a read error, as a much more abundant clone is one base away. The chain is built from TRBV7-2 and TRBJ1-1, with TRBD1 matching 8 bases. V shed 5 bases, J shed 0 bases, and the junction held 11 bases outside the gene matches. The CDR3 sequence is 17 residues long. CDR1 and CDR2 (germline): SGHTA, FQGNSA. The CDR3, as DNA: TGTGCCAGCAGCCAGGGGGCTCGGGCGCCCATGAACACTGAAGCTTTCTTT. It yields the protein CASSQGARAPMNTEAFF. The whole variable domain, filled in from reference TRBV7-2 and TRBJ1-1, reads GAGVSQSPSNKVTEKGKDVELRCDPISGHTALYWYRQSLGQGLEFLIYFQGNSAPDKSGLPSDRFSAERTGGSVSTLTIQRTQQEDSAVYLCASSQGARAPMNTEAFFGQGTRLTVV.